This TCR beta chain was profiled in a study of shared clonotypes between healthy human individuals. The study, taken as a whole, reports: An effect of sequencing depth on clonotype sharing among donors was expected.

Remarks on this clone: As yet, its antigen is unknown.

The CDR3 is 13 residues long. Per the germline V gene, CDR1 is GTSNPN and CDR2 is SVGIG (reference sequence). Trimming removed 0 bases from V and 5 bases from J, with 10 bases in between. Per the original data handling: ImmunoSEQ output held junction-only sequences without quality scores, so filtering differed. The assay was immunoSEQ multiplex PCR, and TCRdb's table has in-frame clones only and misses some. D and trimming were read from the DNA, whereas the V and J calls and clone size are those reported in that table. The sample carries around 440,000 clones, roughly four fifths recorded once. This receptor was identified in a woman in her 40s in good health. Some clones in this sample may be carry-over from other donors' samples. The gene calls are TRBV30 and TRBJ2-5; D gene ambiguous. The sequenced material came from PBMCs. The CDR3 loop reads CAWSVSGIETQYF. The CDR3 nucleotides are TGTGCCTGGAGTGTTTCTGGGATCGAGACCCAGTACTTC.